This passage covers 10 T cell receptor beta chains from one sample sequenced in a study of CD8+CD57+ T cells in acquired aplastic anemia. TCR beta VDJ and CDR3 profiles were obtained from a genomic DNA template. TCRdb re-analysed the reads in MiXCR, keeping a single row per CDR3 protein. The sample yields around 180,000 distinct CDR3 sequences, around 66% seen once. Sequenced material: sorted CD4+, CD8+, or CD8+CD57+ T cells (not recorded which) from PBMCs. The receptors come from a human donor with severe aplastic anemia or a healthy control (not recorded which).

There are a few counts of this clonotype. The chain employs TRBV7-9 and TRBJ2-7, with 7 bases matching TRBD1. The CDR3 has 14 residues. Germline V CDR1 and CDR2: SEHNR, FQNEAQ (reference sequence). The ends lost 5 bases at V and 3 bases at J; junction bases unmatched: 7. CDR3 sequence (DNA): TGTGCCAGCAGCCCTAGGGACAGCCACTACGAGCAGTACTTC. This gives the protein CASSPRDSHYEQYF.

This rearrangement joins TRBV10-3 to TRBJ1-1, with D tentatively TRBD1 (5 bases). Between the trimmed V and J ends, which lost 3 bases and 0 bases, there was a span of 5 bases. CDR1 and CDR2 (germline): ENHRY, SYGVKD. The CDR3 is made up of 13 amino acids. CDR3 loop: CAISDRVNTEAFF. The CDR3 DNA is TGTGCCATCAGTGACAGGGTGAACACTGAAGCTTTCTTT.

This clonotype was seen many times. This chain joins TRBV7-9 and TRBJ1-4; D unclear. Trimming took 5 bases from V and 4 from J, leaving 14 bases between them. This CDR3 has 15 residues. CDR1 is SEHNR, CDR2 FQNEAQ, per germline (reference sequence). CDR3 residues: CASSPPPASNEKLFF. DNA of the CDR3: TGTGCCAGCAGCCCCCCCCCAGCGAGTAATGAAAAACTGTTTTTT.

Concerning this clonotype: Sequence at one end of the junction differs from germline and may be a read error. The J gene is TRBJ1-3, the V gene TRBV7-9, with D possibly being TRBD1 (5 bases). The germline V gene has CDR1 SEHNR and CDR2 FQNEAQ (reference sequence). This CDR3 has 16 amino acids. The CDR3 DNA reads as TGTGCCAGCAGCTTAGGCAGGGTCTCGGCTGGAAGCACCATATATTTT. Its protein product is CASSLGRVSAGSTIYF.

Points on this clonotype: With a much larger clone just one base away, this may be a read error. The rearrangement links TRBV27 to TRBJ2-7, with D possibly matching TRBD1 (6 bases). From germline, CDR1 is MNHEY and CDR2 SMNVEV (reference sequence). This CDR3 comprises 15 residues. The CDR3 reads CASTRDTDTSYGQYF. As DNA, the CDR3 is TGTGCCAGCACCAGGGACACCGATACATCCTACGGGCAGTACTTC.

The genes are TRBV5-1 and TRBJ2-7; 7 positions match TRBD1. V shed 5 bases and J 2 bases; nucleotides not matched to a gene: 4. The germline V gene encodes CDR1 SGHRS and CDR2 YFSETQ. This CDR3 has 13 residues. CDR3 in DNA: TGCGCCAGCAGTTACGACAGGGCCTACGAGCAGTACTTC. Translated, it gives CASSYDRAYEQYF.

This clonotype appeared many times. The V gene is TRBV6-6, the J gene TRBJ1-1, with no clear D. V was cut by 2 bases and J by 3 bases, with 7 bases left in between. The CDR3 totals 13 residues. Per the germline V gene, CDR1 is MNHNY and CDR2 is SVGAGI (reference sequence). The CDR3 is CASSYSSHTEAFF. CDR3 in DNA: TGTGCCAGCAGTTACAGCAGCCACACTGAAGCTTTCTTT.

This clonotype was seen repeatedly, ten times or more. V gene TRBV7-9 combines with J gene TRBJ1-5; 7 bases agree with TRBD1. There are 15 residues in the CDR3. V lost 1 base, J lost 4 bases, and 4 bases stayed unmatched. Per germline, CDR1 SEHNR and CDR2 FQNEAQ (reference sequence). CDR3 nucleotides: TGTGCCAGCAGCTTAGGACAGGGTCGGAATCAGCCCCAGCATTTT. It specifies CASSLGQGRNQPQHF.

The V gene is TRBV9, the J gene TRBJ2-5; 7 nucleotides line up with TRBD2. V gave up 4 bases and J gave up 5 bases; unmatched junction bases: 8. The CDR3 loop spans 14 amino acids. Germline lookup yields CDR1 SGDLS and CDR2 YYNGEE. The CDR3 sequence is CASSPWEGRETQYF. Here the CDR3 DNA reads TGTGCCAGCAGCCCCTGGGAGGGCCGGGAGACCCAGTACTTC.

The gene calls are TRBV29-1 and TRBJ1-2; D possibly corresponds to TRBD1 (5 bases). Germline V lookup: CDR1 SQVTM, CDR2 ANQGSEA. The CDR3 has 11 residues. Trimming took off 4 bases at V and 7 bases at J, with 10 bases between the two ends. The CDR3 is CSVVSGGGYTF. The CDR3 coding sequence is TGCAGCGTTGTATCGGGGGGTGGCTACACCTTC.